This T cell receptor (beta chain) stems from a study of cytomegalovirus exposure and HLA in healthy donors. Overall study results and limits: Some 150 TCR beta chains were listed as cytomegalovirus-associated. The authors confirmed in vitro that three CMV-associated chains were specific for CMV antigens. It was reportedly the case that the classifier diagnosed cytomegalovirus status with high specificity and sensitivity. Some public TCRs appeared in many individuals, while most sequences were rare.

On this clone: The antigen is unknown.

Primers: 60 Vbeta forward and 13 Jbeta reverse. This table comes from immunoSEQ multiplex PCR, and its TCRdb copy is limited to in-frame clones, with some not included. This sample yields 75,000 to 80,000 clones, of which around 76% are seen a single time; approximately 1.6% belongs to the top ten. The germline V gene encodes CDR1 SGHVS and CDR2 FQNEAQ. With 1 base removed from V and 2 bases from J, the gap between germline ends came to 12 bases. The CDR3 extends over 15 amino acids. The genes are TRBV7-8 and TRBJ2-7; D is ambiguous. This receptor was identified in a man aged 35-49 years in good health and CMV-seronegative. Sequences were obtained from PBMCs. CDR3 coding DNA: TGTGCCAGCAGCTTAGAGTCTGGCCGAACCTACGAGCAGTACTTC. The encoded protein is CASSLESGRTYEQYF.